This TCR beta chain was captured by sequencing in a study of blood T cell repertoires in COVID-19. Study at large: Acute-phase and convalescent COVID-19 samples originated in the United States, Italy and Spain. Sample material is recorded as cDNA or gDNA derived from T cells, B-cell-depleted T cells, or PBMCs.

This CDR3 is 13 amino acids long. The V end lost 5 bases, the J end lost 4 bases, and 12 bases lay between the germline ends. Germline CDR1 reads SGHRS; CDR2 reads YFSETQ. Original analysis: Researchers report that nucleated cell counts were estimated from reference gene primer amplification. The data were produced by immunoSEQ multiplex PCR, yet TCRdb's version contains in-frame clones alone and is incomplete. Clone size and V and J calls were adopted from that table, with D and trimming inferred from the DNA. The sample comprises under 300,000 clones, roughly 80% of which are singletons, and approximately 3.2% rests with the top ten.

The sequence was collected from a woman aged 18-30 years with acute or convalescent COVID-19. The specimen was peripheral blood. The rearrangement links TRBV5-1 to TRBJ2-5; tentative D call: TRBD2 (5 bases). Here the CDR3 DNA reads TGCGCCAGCAGAAAAGGAGGCCCAGAGACCCAGTACTTC. This gives the protein CASRKGGPETQYF.